A few counts support the clone carrying this T cell receptor (beta chain). Its specificity is not known. This sample is drawn from a study of human T cells and chemical hapten exposure. TCRdb processed the RACE reads anew with MiXCR; each CDR3 protein has one entry. The table records tens of thousands of distinct CDR3 sequences, 10% to 15% of them present only once. Described time point: patch test 1, 2 weeks after DPC sensitization. Treatment here: therapeutic diphenylcyclopropenone sensitization with weekly scalp DPC. Losses at the gene ends were 1 base for V and 0 bases for J; bases not matched to a gene: 11. Germline V CDR1 and CDR2: SGHTA, FQGNSA. The CDR3 length is 18 residues. Study results and limitations: Compared to controls, expanded TCRs made significantly more large clusters of similar CDR3s. The study found that PT1 expanded TCR counts correlated positively with patch test score.

This sequence was found in a woman aged 60 to 75 with alopecia areata. Some clones in this sample may be carry-over from other donors' samples. The rearrangement uses TRBV7-2 and TRBJ2-7, with 8 bases aligning to TRBD2. The sample in question was whole blood, obtained in connection with sensitization to the hapten diphenylcyclopropenone (DPC). DNA of the CDR3: TGTGCCAGCAGCTTAGGGGGAAGCGGGGGAACGGTCTCCTACGAGCAGTACTTC. It translates to CASSLGGSGGTVSYEQYF. Combining the CDR3 with reference TRBV7-2 and TRBJ2-7 gives the whole variable domain GAGVSQSPSNKVTEKGKDVELRCDPISGHTALYWYRQSLGQGLEFLIYFQGNSAPDKSGLPSDRFSAERTGGSVSTLTIQRTQQEDSAVYLCASSLGGSGGTVSYEQYFGPGTRLTVT.